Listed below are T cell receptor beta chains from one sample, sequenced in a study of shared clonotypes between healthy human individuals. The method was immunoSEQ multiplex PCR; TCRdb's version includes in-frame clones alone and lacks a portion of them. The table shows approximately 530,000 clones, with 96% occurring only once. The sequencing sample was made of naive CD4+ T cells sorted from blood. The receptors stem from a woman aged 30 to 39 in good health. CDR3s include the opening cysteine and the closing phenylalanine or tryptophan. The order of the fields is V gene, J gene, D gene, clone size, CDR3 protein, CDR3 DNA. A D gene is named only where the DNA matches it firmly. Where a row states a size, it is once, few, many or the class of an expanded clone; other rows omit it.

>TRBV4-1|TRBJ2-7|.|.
CASSQRPRSSYEQYF
TGCGCCAGCAGCCAAAGACCACGGTCCTCCTACGAGCAGTACTTC
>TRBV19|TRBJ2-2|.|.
CASSISAKVVTGELFF
TGTGCCAGTAGTATTTCAGCGAAGGTGGTGACCGGGGAGCTGTTTTTT
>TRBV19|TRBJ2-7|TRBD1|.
CASSSPGQTYEQYF
TGTGCCAGTAGTAGTCCGGGACAGACCTACGAGCAGTACTTC
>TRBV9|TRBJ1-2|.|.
CASSLYTGNGYTF
TGTGCCAGCAGCTTATATACAGGGAATGGCTACACCTTC
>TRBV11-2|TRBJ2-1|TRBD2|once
CASSLRRGAGDNEQFF
TGTGCCAGCAGCTTGAGACGCGGAGCGGGGGACAATGAGCAGTTCTTC
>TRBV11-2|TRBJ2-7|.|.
CASSSLPSAGVQYF
TGTGCCAGCAGCTCCCTCCCAAGTGCCGGGGTGCAGTACTTC
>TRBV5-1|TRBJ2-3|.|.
CASSLVGGESTDTQYF
TGCGCCAGCAGCTTGGTTGGGGGAGAGAGCACAGATACGCAGTATTTT
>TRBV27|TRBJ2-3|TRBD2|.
CASSLRDGTSGRNTQYF
TGTGCCAGCAGTTTAAGGGATGGGACTAGCGGGAGGAATACGCAGTATTTT
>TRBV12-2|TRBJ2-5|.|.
CASRLPGYF
TGTGCAAGTCGCTTACCCGGGTACTTC
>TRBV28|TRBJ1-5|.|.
CASSRGGGPNQPQHF
TGTGCCAGCAGTAGGGGTGGGGGCCCAAATCAGCCCCAGCATTTT
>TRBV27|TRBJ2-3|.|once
CASSLLNGEQYF
TGTGCCAGCAGTTTATTGAATGGAGAGCAGTATTTT
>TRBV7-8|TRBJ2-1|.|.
CASTPDRLNEQFF
TGTGCCAGCACTCCGGACAGACTCAATGAGCAGTTCTTC
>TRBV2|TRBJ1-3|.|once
CASSEVGNTIYF
TGTGCCAGCAGTGAGGTTGGAAACACCATATATTTT
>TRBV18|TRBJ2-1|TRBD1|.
CASSPLSGGSYNEQFF
TGTGCCAGCTCACCACTATCAGGGGGATCCTACAATGAGCAGTTCTTC
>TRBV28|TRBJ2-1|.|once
CASSSNGAYNEQFF
TGTGCCAGCAGTTCCAACGGGGCTTACAATGAGCAGTTCTTC
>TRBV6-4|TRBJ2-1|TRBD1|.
CASRGGTNEQFF
TGTGCCAGCAGAGGGGGCACGAATGAGCAGTTCTTC
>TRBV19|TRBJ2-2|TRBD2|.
CASRSGSSTGELFF
TGTGCCAGTCGGAGCGGGAGTTCCACCGGGGAGCTGTTTTTT
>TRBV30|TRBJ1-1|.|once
CAWSGAPMNTEAFF
TGTGCCTGGAGTGGGGCCCCCATGAACACTGAAGCTTTCTTT
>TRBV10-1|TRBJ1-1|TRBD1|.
CASKTEEPGQGVFTEAFF
TGCGCCAGCAAAACTGAAGAGCCGGGACAGGGAGTTTTCACTGAAGCTTTCTTT
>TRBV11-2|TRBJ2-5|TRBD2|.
CASNLAGAQETQYF
TGTGCCAGCAACCTAGCGGGAGCCCAAGAGACCCAGTACTTC
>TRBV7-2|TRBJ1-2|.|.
CASSFGGRGGYTF
TGTGCCAGCAGCTTCGGTGGGCGCGGTGGCTACACCTTC
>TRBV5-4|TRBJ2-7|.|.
CASSLTSMREQYF
TGTGCCAGCAGCTTGACTTCAATGAGGGAGCAGTACTTC
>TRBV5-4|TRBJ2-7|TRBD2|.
CASRGGVSSYEQYF
TGTGCCAGCAGGGGGGGGGTCTCGTCCTACGAGCAGTACTTC
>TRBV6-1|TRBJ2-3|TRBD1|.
CASRRQGGQGDTQYF
TGTGCCAGCAGAAGACAGGGGGGACAAGGAGATACGCAGTATTTT
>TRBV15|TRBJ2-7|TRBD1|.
CATSRPQQGQGPYEQYF
TGTGCCACCAGCAGGCCCCAACAAGGACAGGGCCCCTACGAGCAGTACTTC
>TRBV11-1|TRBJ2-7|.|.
CASSLVGLSYEQYF
TGTGCCAGCAGCTTAGTGGGACTGAGCTACGAGCAGTACTTC
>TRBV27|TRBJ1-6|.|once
CASSLGLAAYNSPLHF
TGTGCCAGCAGTTTAGGCTTGGCAGCTTATAATTCACCCCTCCACTTT
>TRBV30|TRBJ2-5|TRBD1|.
CAWEGQGAAETQYF
TGTGCCTGGGAGGGACAGGGGGCGGCAGAGACCCAGTACTTC
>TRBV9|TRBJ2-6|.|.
CASSPRTASGANVLTF
TGTGCCAGCAGCCCGCGGACGGCCTCTGGGGCCAACGTCCTGACTTTC
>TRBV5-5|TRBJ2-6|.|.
CASSLDLSGANVLTF
TGTGCCAGCAGCTTGGACCTCTCTGGGGCCAACGTCCTGACTTTC
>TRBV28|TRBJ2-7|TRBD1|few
CATGISGTGNYEQYF
TGTGCCACGGGCATATCCGGGACAGGGAACTACGAGCAGTACTTC
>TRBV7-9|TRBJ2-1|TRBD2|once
CASSSGTRPDNEQFF
TGTGCCAGCAGTTCCGGGACTAGACCCGACAATGAGCAGTTCTTC
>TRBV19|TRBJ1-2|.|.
CASRFGGSTQALGGYTF
TGTGCCTCCAGATTTGGGGGTTCGACGCAGGCCTTGGGTGGCTACACCTTC
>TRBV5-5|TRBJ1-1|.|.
CASSSTTTGNTEAFF
TGTGCCAGCAGCTCAACGACAACAGGGAACACTGAAGCTTTCTTT
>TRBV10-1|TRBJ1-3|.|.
CASSDLGAGNTIYF
TGCGCCAGCAGTGATCTGGGTGCTGGAAACACCATATATTTT